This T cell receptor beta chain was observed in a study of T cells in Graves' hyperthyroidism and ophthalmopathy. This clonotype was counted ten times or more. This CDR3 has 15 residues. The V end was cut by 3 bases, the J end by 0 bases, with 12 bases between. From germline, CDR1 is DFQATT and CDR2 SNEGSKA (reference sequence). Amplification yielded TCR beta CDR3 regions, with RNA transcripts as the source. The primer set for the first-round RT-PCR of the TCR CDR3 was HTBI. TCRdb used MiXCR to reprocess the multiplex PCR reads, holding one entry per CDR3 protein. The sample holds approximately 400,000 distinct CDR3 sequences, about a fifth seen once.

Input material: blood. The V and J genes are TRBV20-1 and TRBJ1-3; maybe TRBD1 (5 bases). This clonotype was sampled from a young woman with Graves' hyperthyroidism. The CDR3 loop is CSARSDISSGNTIYF. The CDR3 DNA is TGCAGTGCTAGGTCGGACATATCCTCTGGAAACACCATATATTTT.